A selection of T cell receptor beta chains follows, all from one sample in a study of CD8+ T cells in alopecia areata. TCRdb's copy holds only in-frame clones and misses some; the assay was immunoSEQ multiplex PCR. The sample includes around 140,000 clones, approximately 50% of them seen just once. The sequencing used CD4+ T cells sorted from blood, collected at week 0. The receptors originated from a human donor with alopecia areata. The CDR3 runs from the conserved cysteine through the conserved F or W. A D gene is named only where the DNA matches it firmly. Some rows have no size entry. The others give once, few or many, or a class for an expanded clone.

d_call,clone_size,v_call,j_call,cdr3_nt,cdr3_aa
.,.,TRBV29-1,TRBJ2-5,TGCAGCGTTGAGGCCGGGGGGCTCGAGACCCAGTACTTC,CSVEAGGLETQYF
.,.,TRBV29-1,TRBJ1-1,TGCAGCGCCCTGTCCACTGAAGCTTTCTTT,CSALSTEAFF
TRBD1,few,TRBV6-5,TRBJ1-5,TGTGCCAGCAGTTCCAGGGGGGGGCAGCCCCAGCATTTT,CASSSRGGQPQHF
.,once,TRBV25-1,TRBJ2-5,TGTGCCAGCAGCCACAGGGTGGGAGTGGGAGAGACCCAGTACTTC,CASSHRVGVGETQYF
.,few,TRBV19,TRBJ2-5,TGTGCCAGTATGAACATCAGGGGAAGCGAGACCCAGTACTTC,CASMNIRGSETQYF
.,few,TRBV5-1,TRBJ2-3,TGCGCCAGCAGCCTGGGAGGAGGACGCACAGATACGCAGTATTTT,CASSLGGGRTDTQYF
.,.,TRBV7-8,TRBJ1-1,TGTGCCAGCAGAGTCCGGGGACGGGGGAACACTGAAGCTTTCTTT,CASRVRGRGNTEAFF
.,few,TRBV15,TRBJ2-2,TGTGCCACCAGCAGAGGGGGGACTTCGAACACCGGGGAGCTGTTTTTT,CATSRGGTSNTGELFF
.,.,TRBV5-1,TRBJ2-5,TGCGCCAGCAGCTTGACCGGGGAGACCCAGTACTTC,CASSLTGETQYF
.,.,TRBV30,TRBJ2-1,TGTGCCTGGAGCGTCCACGGATACAATGAGCAGTTCTTC,CAWSVHGYNEQFF
.,few,TRBV9,TRBJ1-4,TGTGCCAGCAGCTCCAGTTCGGACAGCTTGTATGAAAAACTGTTTTTT,CASSSSSDSLYEKLFF
TRBD2,few,TRBV5-4,TRBJ2-3,TGTGCCAGCAGCAAAGGGACTAGCGGGAGAGGTGATACGCAGTATTTT,CASSKGTSGRGDTQYF
.,.,TRBV5-1,TRBJ2-2,TGCGCCAGCAGCTTGTCGGGGCAGGGCACCGGGGAGCTGTTTTTT,CASSLSGQGTGELFF
TRBD1,.,TRBV4-3,TRBJ2-3,TGCGCCAGCAGCAAGTGGGGTCCGGGACAGGGGGCAGATACGCAGTATTTT,CASSKWGPGQGADTQYF
TRBD1,.,TRBV28,TRBJ1-2,TGTGCCAGCGGTGTGGGGGGACAGGCTTACGGGCTTAACTATGGCTACACCTTC,CASGVGGQAYGLNYGYTF
.,.,TRBV6-1,TRBJ1-2,TGTGCCAGCACCCCGGACAGAAACTATGGCTACACCTTC,CASTPDRNYGYTF
.,.,TRBV4-3,TRBJ2-3,TGCGCCAGCAGCCAAGGACGGAGCACAGATACGCAGTATTTT,CASSQGRSTDTQYF
.,.,TRBV7-2,TRBJ1-1,TGTGCCAGCAGCTTAGGAAGGAGGGGCCGCCTGGGGAGCACTGAAGCTTTCTTT,CASSLGRRGRLGSTEAFF
TRBD1,.,TRBV5-1,TRBJ2-1,TGCGCCAGCAGCTTGGACAGGGGACACTACAATGAGCAGTTCTTC,CASSLDRGHYNEQFF
TRBD1,.,TRBV29-1,TRBJ1-1,TGCAGCGTTGACGGACAGGGGGCTCGCGAAGCTTTCTTT,CSVDGQGAREAFF
.,few,TRBV6-6,TRBJ2-5,TGTGCCAGCAGTTACGGAAATCGGGCGGAGACCCAGTACTTC,CASSYGNRAETQYF
.,few,TRBV7-9,TRBJ1-2,TGTGCCAGCAGCCTCGGGGGGCAGGGTGGCTACACCTTC,CASSLGGQGGYTF
TRBD1,few,TRBV29-1,TRBJ2-1,TGCAGCGTTGGAGACAGGGGGGCTGGGAATGAGCAGTTCTTC,CSVGDRGAGNEQFF
.,.,TRBV29-1,TRBJ1-2,TGCAGCGTTGCGTCGCAGGAAGGAGTGGGTGGCTACACCTTC,CSVASQEGVGGYTF
.,.,TRBV2,TRBJ2-5,TGTGCCAGCAAGGCTAGTGGTGAGACCCAGTACTTC,CASKASGETQYF
.,few,TRBV4-1,TRBJ1-1,TGCGCCAGCAGGCCCGGACAGCTAACCTTGAACACTGAAGCTTTCTTT,CASRPGQLTLNTEAFF
.,.,TRBV28,TRBJ2-1,TGTGCCAGCAGTTACCTGGGACTTTACAATGAGCAGTTCTTC,CASSYLGLYNEQFF
.,.,TRBV7-9,TRBJ2-5,TGTGCCAGCAATAGGCAGCAAGAGACCCAGTACTTC,CASNRQQETQYF
TRBD1,once,TRBV6-5,TRBJ1-2,TGTGCCAGCAGTTCCCAGGGACAGAACTATGGCTACACCTTC,CASSSQGQNYGYTF
.,few,TRBV7-9,TRBJ1-5,TGTGCCAGCAGCTTTGTGGCCGGGCCTTTGGGCAATCAGCCCCAGCATTTT,CASSFVAGPLGNQPQHF
TRBD2,.,TRBV9,TRBJ2-4,TGTGCCAGCAGCGCTTTAGCGGGAGGGGTAACATTTCAGTACTTC,CASSALAGGVTFQYF
.,.,TRBV29-1,TRBJ1-4,TGCAGCGTTGAAGACAAGGGTATCGGGGGGAGGAATGAAAAACTGTTTTTT,CSVEDKGIGGRNEKLFF